The sequence of this TCR beta chain was determined in a study of blood T cell repertoires in COVID-19 (dated by TCRdb to about 2020). Regarding the research as a whole: Samples covering the acute and convalescent phases of COVID-19 were provided by collaborators in the United States, Italy and Spain. The prospective study material was composed of cDNA or gDNA derived from T cells, B-cell-depleted T cells, or PBMCs. Deeply sampled blood TCRbeta repertoires from subjects exposed to, actively infected with, or recovered from COVID-19 were included in the dataset. The repertoires were released in a freely available public database meant as a resource for research on the immune response to SARS-CoV-2. Samples came from the ongoing ImmuneRACE study (first 160 participants) plus 1,254 subjects from 6 global collaborators. Nearly every sample came with metadata listing a de-identified subject ID, COVID-19 status, age in years and sex. Where HLA class I and class II types were available, the types were taken from metadata supplied by the sample provider, not from assay-based typing.

The collaborating institutions used their own protocols to collect whole blood in K2EDTA tubes. For TCRbeta analysis, collaborators shipped samples as frozen whole blood, isolated PBMCs, or DNA extracted from either of those sample types. Here is what the overall study found, with its caveats: How much clinical and demographic metadata was included differed by source and by participant, and the metadata was provided uncurated.

The CDR3 runs 17 residues from the cysteine to the phenylalanine. The retained sequence is limited to the CDR3, 51 bases, with the frame set at the first base. Cut back by 0 bases and 1 base, the V and J ends lie 14 bases apart. CDR1 SGHVS and CDR2 FNYEAQ were looked up in the germline V gene. To note about this clone: Its antigen has not been determined. Base quality data are lacking; no much larger clone is found one base away.

TCRbeta CDR3 regions were amplified from genomic DNA by means of the immunoSEQ Assay, a bias-controlled multiplex PCR. The original pipeline was this. The number of nucleated cells in each sample was estimated from the amplification of reference gene primers within the assay. Sequence reads were collapsed and filtered to measure the absolute abundance of every unique TCRbeta CDR3 rearrangement. Productive Simpson clonality was computed per sample as the square root of Simpson's diversity index over productive rearrangements. This immuneACCESS table, as held by TCRdb, lists in-frame sequences with V and J called but not all clones. Of the missing ones, under half trace to an unresolved V gene in checked studies; the others have no known cause. D and trimming come from the DNA, and the V and J calls and clone size come from that table. This sample has some 83,000 clones in its table, and around nine tenths of those were observed once. Of the sample, under 8.5% falls within the top ten clones.

The source material was peripheral blood. The source of this sequence is a man older than 75 with active or convalescent COVID-19. The chain was built from TRBV7-6 and TRBJ2-3, and perhaps TRBD2 as D gene, on 5 matching bases. Read as DNA, the sequence is TGTGCCAGCAGCTTAGCTCCGTCCGGGGTGGGCACAGATACGCAGTATTTT. Its product reads: CASSLAPSGVGTDTQYF.